A single T cell receptor (beta chain) is shown here with its context. What it recognizes is unknown. This specimen belongs to a study of OX40 agonist ivuxolimab in advanced cancers. Overall study: Patients took ivuxolimab, an agonistic anti-OX40 (CD134) antibody. Findings and caveats of the study: It was not determined which antigens were specifically recognized by the peripheral T cells that had undergone clonal expansion. Dosing at 0.1 to 3.0 mg/kg was accompanied by clonal expansion of CD4+ and CD8+ blood T cells by week 6. CD8+ T cells (on average) carried more expanded clones than CD4+ T cells.

Profiled with immunoSEQ multiplex PCR; TCRdb holds only in-frame clones, not every one. The table shows about 72,000 clones, with approximately 90% occurring only once. With 5 bases clipped from V and 5 bases from J, the junction kept 4 bases outside the gene matches. The CDR3 consists of 14 residues. From germline, CDR1 is SGHNT and CDR2 YENEEA. This chain joins TRBV11-3 and TRBJ2-3, with 10 bases lining up with TRBD1. The material was CD4+ or CD8+ T cells sorted from blood, obtained in a trial of the OX40 agonist ivuxolimab. This clonotype was sampled from an adult with an advanced solid tumor such as melanoma, head and neck, liver or kidney cancer. The CDR3 DNA follows: TGTGCCAGCAGCGACAGGGGGCTCGGAGATACGCAGTATTTT. Translated: CASSDRGLGDTQYF. The full variable domain, rest sourced from reference TRBV11-3 and TRBJ2-3, is EAGVVQSPRYKIIEKKQPVAFWCNPISGHNTLYWYLQNLGQGPELLIRYENEEAVDDSQLPKDRFSAERLKGVDSTLKIQPAELGDSAVYLCASSDRGLGDTQYFGPGTRLTVL.